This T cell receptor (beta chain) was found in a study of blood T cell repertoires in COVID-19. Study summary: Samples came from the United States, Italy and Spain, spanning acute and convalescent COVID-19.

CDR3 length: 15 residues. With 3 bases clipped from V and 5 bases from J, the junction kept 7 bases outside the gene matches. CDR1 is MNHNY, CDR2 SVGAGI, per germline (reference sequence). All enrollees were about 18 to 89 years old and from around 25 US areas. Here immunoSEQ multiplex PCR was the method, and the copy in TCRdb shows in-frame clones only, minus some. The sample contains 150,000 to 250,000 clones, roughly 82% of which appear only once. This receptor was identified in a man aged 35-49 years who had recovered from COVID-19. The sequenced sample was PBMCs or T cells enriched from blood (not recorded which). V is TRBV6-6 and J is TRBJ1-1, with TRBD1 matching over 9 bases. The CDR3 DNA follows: TGTGCCAGCAGTTATCCAACAGGGGGCTCTACTGAAGCTTTCTTT. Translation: CASSYPTGGSTEAFF.